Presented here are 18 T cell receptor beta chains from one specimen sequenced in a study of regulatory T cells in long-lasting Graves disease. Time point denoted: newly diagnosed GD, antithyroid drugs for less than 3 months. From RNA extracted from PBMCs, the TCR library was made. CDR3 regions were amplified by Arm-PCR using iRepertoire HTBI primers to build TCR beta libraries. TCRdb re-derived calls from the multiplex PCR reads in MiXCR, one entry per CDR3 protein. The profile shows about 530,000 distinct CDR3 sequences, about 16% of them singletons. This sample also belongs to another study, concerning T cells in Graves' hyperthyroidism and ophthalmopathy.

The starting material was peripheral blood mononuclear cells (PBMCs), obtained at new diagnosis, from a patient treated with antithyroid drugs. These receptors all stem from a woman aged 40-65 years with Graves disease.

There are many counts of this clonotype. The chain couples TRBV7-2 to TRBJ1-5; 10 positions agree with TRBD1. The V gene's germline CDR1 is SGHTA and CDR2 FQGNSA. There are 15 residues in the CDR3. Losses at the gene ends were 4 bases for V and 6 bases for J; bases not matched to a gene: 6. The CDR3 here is CASSWDRGMGQPQHF. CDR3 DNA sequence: TGTGCCAGCAGCTGGGACAGGGGAATGGGTCAGCCCCAGCATTTT.

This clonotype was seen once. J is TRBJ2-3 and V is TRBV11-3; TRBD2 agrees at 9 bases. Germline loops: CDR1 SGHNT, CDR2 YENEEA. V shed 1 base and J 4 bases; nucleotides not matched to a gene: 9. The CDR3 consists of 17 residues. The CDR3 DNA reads TGTGCCAGCAGCTTAGGACTGGCGGGGGGGCTGGCAGATACGCAGTATTTT. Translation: CASSLGLAGGLADTQYF.

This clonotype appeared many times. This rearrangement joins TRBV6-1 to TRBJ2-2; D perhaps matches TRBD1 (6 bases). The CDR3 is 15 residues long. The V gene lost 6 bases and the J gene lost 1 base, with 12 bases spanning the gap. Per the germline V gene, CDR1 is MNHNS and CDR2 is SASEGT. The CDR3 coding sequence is TGTGCCAGCAGCGCGACAGGAGGGAACACCGGGGAGCTGTTTTTT. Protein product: CASSATGGNTGELFF.

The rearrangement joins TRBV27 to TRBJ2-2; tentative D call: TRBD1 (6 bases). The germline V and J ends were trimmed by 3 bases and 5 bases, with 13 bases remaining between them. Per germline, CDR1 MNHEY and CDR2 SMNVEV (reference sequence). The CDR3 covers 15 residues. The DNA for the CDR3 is TGTGCCAGCAGTTTGACAGGAGAGCGAACCGGGGAGCTGTTTTTT. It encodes CASSLTGERTGELFF.

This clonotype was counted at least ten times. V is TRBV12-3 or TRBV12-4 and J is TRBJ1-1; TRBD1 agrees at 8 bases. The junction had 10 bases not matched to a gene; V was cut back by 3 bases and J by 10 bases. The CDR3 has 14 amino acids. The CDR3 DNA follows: TGTGCCAGCAGTTTTCAGTCAGGGGGCGATGGAGCTTTCTTT. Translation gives CASSFQSGGDGAFF.

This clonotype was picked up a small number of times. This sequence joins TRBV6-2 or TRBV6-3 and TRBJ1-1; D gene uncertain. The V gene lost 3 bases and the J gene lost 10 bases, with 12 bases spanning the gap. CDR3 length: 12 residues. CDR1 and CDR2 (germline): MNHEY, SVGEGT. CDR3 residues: CASSYRGGGAFF. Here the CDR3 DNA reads TGTGCCAGCAGTTATCGGGGTGGTGGAGCTTTCTTT.

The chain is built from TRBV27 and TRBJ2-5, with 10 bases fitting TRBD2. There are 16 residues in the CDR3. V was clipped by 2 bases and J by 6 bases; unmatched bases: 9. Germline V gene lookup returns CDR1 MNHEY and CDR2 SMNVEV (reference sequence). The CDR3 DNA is TGTGCCAGCAGTTTAGGGGCCGGGACTAGCGAACAGACCCAGTACTTC. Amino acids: CASSLGAGTSEQTQYF.

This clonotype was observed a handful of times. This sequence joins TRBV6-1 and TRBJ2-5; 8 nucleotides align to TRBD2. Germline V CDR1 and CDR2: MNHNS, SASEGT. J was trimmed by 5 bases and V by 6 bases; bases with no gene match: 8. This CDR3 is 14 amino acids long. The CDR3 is CASRGNSGAETQYF. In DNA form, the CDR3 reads TGTGCCAGCAGAGGAAATAGCGGGGCGGAGACCCAGTACTTC.

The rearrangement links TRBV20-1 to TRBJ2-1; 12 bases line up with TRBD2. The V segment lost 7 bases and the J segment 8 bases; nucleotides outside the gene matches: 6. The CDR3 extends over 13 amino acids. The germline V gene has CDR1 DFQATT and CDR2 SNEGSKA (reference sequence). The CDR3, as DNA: TGCAGTGTAACTAGCGGGGGGTTAGATGAGCAGTTCTTC. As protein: CSVTSGGLDEQFF.

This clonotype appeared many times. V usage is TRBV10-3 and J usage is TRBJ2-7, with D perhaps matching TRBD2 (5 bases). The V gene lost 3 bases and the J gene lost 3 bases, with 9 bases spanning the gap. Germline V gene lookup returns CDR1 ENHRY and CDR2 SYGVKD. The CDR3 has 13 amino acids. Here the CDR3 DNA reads TGTGCCATCAGTGAATCGGGGATCTACGAGCAGTACTTC. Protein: CAISESGIYEQYF.

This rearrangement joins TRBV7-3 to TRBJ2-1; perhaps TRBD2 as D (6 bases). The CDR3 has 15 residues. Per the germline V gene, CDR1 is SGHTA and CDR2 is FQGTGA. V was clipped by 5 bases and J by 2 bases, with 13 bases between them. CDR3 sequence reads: CASSPHGSPYNEQFF. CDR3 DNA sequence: TGTGCCAGCAGCCCCCACGGGAGCCCCTACAATGAGCAGTTCTTC.

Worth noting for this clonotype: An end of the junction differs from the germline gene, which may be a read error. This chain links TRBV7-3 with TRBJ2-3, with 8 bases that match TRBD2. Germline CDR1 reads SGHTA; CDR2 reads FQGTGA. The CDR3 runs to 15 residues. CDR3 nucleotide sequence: TGTGCCGGCAGCGTCCGGGGGGGCCCTACAGATACGCAGTATTTT. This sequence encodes CAGSVRGGPTDTQYF.

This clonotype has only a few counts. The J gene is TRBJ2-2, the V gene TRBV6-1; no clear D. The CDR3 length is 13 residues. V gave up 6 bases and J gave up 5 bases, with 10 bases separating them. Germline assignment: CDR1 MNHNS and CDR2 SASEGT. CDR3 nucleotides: TGTGCCAGCAGCCCGGACCCGACCGGGGAGCTGTTTTTT. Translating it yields CASSPDPTGELFF.

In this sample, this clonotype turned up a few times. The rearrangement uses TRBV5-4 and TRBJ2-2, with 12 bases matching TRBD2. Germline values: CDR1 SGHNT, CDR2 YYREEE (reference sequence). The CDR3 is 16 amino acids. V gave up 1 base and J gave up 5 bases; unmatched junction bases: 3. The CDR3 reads CASSLLAGGLTGELFF. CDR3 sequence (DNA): TGTGCCAGCAGCTTGCTAGCGGGGGGGCTTACCGGGGAGCTGTTTTTT.

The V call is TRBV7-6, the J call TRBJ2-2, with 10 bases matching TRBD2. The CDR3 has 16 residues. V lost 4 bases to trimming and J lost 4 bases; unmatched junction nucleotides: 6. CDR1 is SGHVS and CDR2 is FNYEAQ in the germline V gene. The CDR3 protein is CASSSSIAGGTGELFF. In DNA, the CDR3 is TGTGCCAGCAGCTCCAGCATAGCGGGGGGCACCGGGGAGCTGTTTTTT.

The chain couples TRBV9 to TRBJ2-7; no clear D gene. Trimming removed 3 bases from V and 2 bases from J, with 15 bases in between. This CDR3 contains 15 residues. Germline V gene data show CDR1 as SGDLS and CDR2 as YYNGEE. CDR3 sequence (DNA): TGTGCCAGCAGCGAGGGCAAATCGCTAGCCTACGAGCAGTACTTC. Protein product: CASSEGKSLAYEQYF.

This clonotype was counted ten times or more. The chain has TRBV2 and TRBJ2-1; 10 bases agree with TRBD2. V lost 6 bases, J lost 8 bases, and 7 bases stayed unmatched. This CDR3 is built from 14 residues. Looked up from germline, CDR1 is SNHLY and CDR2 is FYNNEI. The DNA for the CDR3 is TGTGCCAGCAGCTTAAGCGGGGGGGTACATGAGCAGTTCTTC. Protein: CASSLSGGVHEQFF. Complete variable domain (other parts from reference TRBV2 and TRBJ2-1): EPEVTQTPSHQVTQMGQEVILRCVPISNHLYFYWYRQILGQKVEFLVSFYNNEISEKSEIFDDQFSVERPDGSNFTLKIRSTKLEDSAMYFCASSLSGGVHEQFFGPGTRLTVL.

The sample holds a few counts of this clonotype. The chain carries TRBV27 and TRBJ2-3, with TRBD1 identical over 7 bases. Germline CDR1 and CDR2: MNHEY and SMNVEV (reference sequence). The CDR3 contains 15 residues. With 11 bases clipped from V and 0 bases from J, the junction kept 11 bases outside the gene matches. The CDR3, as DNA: TGTGCCGCTCGAGGGGGCGGGCGGAGCACAGATACGCAGTATTTT. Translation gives CAARGGGRSTDTQYF.